The 5 T cell receptor beta chains listed next were all sequenced from one sample in a study of shared clonotypes between healthy human individuals. Produced via immunoSEQ multiplex PCR; TCRdb's table is partial and in-frame only. The sample includes about half a million clones, 70% to 80% of them seen just once. Input material: PBMCs. Source of these receptors: a woman aged 40 to 50 in good health. Some clones in this sample may be carry-over from other donors' samples.

The chain recombines TRBV5-6 with TRBJ2-5; D may be TRBD1 (6 bases). This CDR3 region has 15 residues. The V and J ends lost 0 bases and 1 base respectively, with 10 bases between them. CDR1 is SGHDT and CDR2 is YYEEEE in the germline V gene. CDR3 nucleotide sequence: TGTGCCAGCAGCTTGGCAGGGACACTCCAAGAGACCCAGTACTTC. Translated: CASSLAGTLQETQYF.

This rearrangement joins TRBV7-9 to TRBJ2-2; TRBD1 aligns across 12 bases. CDR1 is SEHNR and CDR2 is FQNEAQ in the germline V gene (reference sequence). The CDR3 runs 17 residues. J gave up 6 bases and V 4 bases, and 9 bases lay outside the gene matches. The CDR3 is CASSSYRDRGQAGELFF. The CDR3 nucleotides read TGTGCCAGCAGCTCGTACCGGGACAGGGGGCAGGCCGGGGAGCTGTTTTTT.

This clone qualifies as medium-sized (0.01 to 0.1%). This specimen includes other DNA sequences encoding the same CDR3. This chain uses TRBV30 with TRBJ1-2; weak D call: TRBD1 (5 bases). V gave up 2 bases and J gave up 4 bases, with 11 bases separating them. The length of the CDR3 is 13 residues. Germline V gene lookup returns CDR1 GTSNPN and CDR2 SVGIG (reference sequence). DNA of the CDR3: TGTGCCTGGAGTTTGGGACGGATCTATGGCTACACCTTC. This translates into CAWSLGRIYGYTF.

CDR3 residues: CASSLTRLPADIQYF. CDR3 coding DNA: TGTGCCAGCAGCTTAACCCGACTACCGGCAGACATTCAGTACTTC. The chain joins TRBV11-2 to TRBJ2-4, with D perhaps matching TRBD2 (5 bases). Germline V gene lookup returns CDR1 SGHAT and CDR2 FQNNGV. V lost 2 bases and J lost 8, with 16 bases in between. CDR3 length: 15 residues.

The J gene is TRBJ2-3, the V gene TRBV10-3; unclear D gene. The CDR3 is 16 residues long. Germline V CDR1 and CDR2: ENHRY, SYGVKD. Trimming took off 3 bases at V and 1 base at J, with 14 bases between the two ends. The CDR3 nucleotides read TGTGCCATCAGTGACTCCACACTCGGAGGCACAGATACGCAGTATTTT. Its protein product is CAISDSTLGGTDTQYF.